The rows below give T cell receptor beta chains drawn from one sample of a study of blood T cells in healthy people across ages. TCRdb re-analysed the 5' RACE reads in MiXCR, keeping a single row per CDR3 protein. This table holds approximately 2,000,000 distinct CDR3 sequences, around 42% found once. Sequenced input: blood. Receptor source: a human donor in good health. Both conserved end residues are part of each CDR3. Each record gives: D gene, V gene, clone size, J gene, CDR3 protein, CDR3 DNA. The D gene is left open where the match is weak. Where a row states a size, it is once, few, many or the class of an expanded clone; other rows omit it.

>TRBD1|TRBV18|NA|TRBJ1-4
CASSPSTGWTGPTGSEKLFF
TGTGCCAGCTCACCATCTACGGGGTGGACAGGGCCCACGGGAAGTGAAAAACTGTTTTTT
>TRBD2|TRBV7-9|NA|TRBJ2-5
CASSDFRTSGAQETQYF
TGTGCCAGCAGCGACTTTAGGACTAGCGGAGCCCAAGAGACCCAGTACTTC
>TRBD2|TRBV20-1|NA|TRBJ2-1
CSAWTSGEQFF
TGCAGTGCTTGGACTAGCGGGGAGCAGTTCTTC
>TRBD1|TRBV4-1|NA|TRBJ2-7
CASSQDSRGRGRREQYF
TGCGCCAGCAGCCAAGATAGTAGGGGCAGGGGGCGGAGGGAGCAGTACTTC
>NA|TRBV7-2|NA|TRBJ2-7
CASSLVGPGPTYEQYF
TGTGCCAGCAGCTTAGTTGGTCCCGGGCCTACCTACGAGCAGTACTTC
>NA|TRBV6-2/TRBV6-3|NA|TRBJ1-1
CASSYSWALRAFF
TGTGCCAGCAGTTACTCTTGGGCTCTGAGAGCTTTCTTT
>NA|TRBV4-2|NA|TRBJ2-3
CASSQGSQGQGTDTQYF
TGTGCCAGCAGCCAAGGATCCCAAGGCCAGGGAACAGATACGCAGTATTTT
>NA|TRBV6-5|few|TRBJ1-6
CASSRPRGSPLHF
TGTGCCAGTAGCCGGCCCAGGGGTTCACCCCTCCACTTT
>NA|TRBV25-1|NA|TRBJ2-1
CASSVSGTPSYEQFF
TGTGCCAGCAGTGTTTCCGGGACACCTTCCTACGAGCAGTTCTTC
>TRBD2|TRBV20-1|NA|TRBJ2-1
CSARSPVAGGREQFF
TGCAGTGCTAGGAGCCCGGTGGCGGGGGGTAGGGAGCAGTTCTTC
>NA|TRBV18|few|TRBJ2-7
CASSPEERSYEQYF
TGTGCCAGCTCACCAGAGGAGAGGTCCTACGAGCAGTACTTC
>NA|TRBV7-2|NA|TRBJ1-2
CASSFQEGRYGYTF
TGTGCCAGCAGCTTTCAGGAGGGGCGCTATGGCTACACCTTC
>NA|TRBV20-1|few|TRBJ2-4
CSARVGLTKYF
TGCAGTGCTAGAGTAGGGCTGACTAAGTACTTC
>TRBD1|TRBV24-1|NA|TRBJ1-1
CATSPTGVPEAFF
TGTGCCACCAGTCCAACAGGGGTGCCTGAAGCTTTCTTT
>TRBD1|TRBV5-1|NA|TRBJ2-7
CASSFRGTGSSYEQYF
TGCGCCAGCAGCTTCCGAGGGACAGGCAGCTCCTACGAGCAGTACTTC
>NA|TRBV12-3/TRBV12-4|NA|TRBJ2-3
CASRPNLGTTDTRYF
TGTGCCAGCAGACCCAACCTAGGGACCACAGATACGCGGTATTTT
>NA|TRBV6-5|NA|TRBJ1-2
CASSHLRAKGYTF
TGTGCCAGCAGTCACCTGAGGGCGAAGGGCTACACCTTC
>TRBD2|TRBV13|NA|TRBJ2-7
CASSFSVRGEQYF
TGTGCCAGCAGCTTCTCCGTGCGGGGGGAGCAGTACTTC
>TRBD1|TRBV29-1|few|TRBJ2-5
CSWTGGETQYF
TGCAGCTGGACAGGCGGAGAGACCCAGTACTTC
>NA|TRBV7-2|many|TRBJ2-7
CASSWGGGSYEQYF
TGTGCCAGCAGCTGGGGTGGAGGTTCCTACGAGCAGTACTTC
>TRBD1|TRBV9|NA|TRBJ2-7
CASSVAENPGTGGNEQYF
TGTGCCAGCAGCGTAGCTGAGAACCCCGGGACAGGGGGGAACGAGCAGTACTTC
>NA|TRBV11-2|few|TRBJ1-6
CASSFGPPSSYNSPLHF
TGTGCCAGCAGCTTCGGCCCTCCGAGCTCCTATAATTCACCCCTCCACTTT
>NA|TRBV7-9|once|TRBJ2-1
CASSRPLDRDYNEQFF
TGTGCCAGCAGCCGACCGCTAGACAGAGACTACAATGAGCAGTTCTTC
>NA|TRBV7-6|NA|TRBJ1-5
CASSLAGGQPRHF
TGTGCCAGCAGCTTAGCCGGGGGTCAGCCCCGGCATTTT
>NA|TRBV10-3|NA|TRBJ2-3
CAISVLRGRTDTRYF
TGTGCCATCAGTGTATTGAGGGGAAGAACAGATACGCGGTATTTT
>NA|TRBV6-6|NA|TRBJ1-4
CASSYSWSEKLFF
TGTGCCAGCAGTTACAGTTGGAGTGAAAAACTGTTTTTT
>TRBD1|TRBV20-1|NA|TRBJ2-6
CSAKSGGSPSGANVLTF
TGCAGTGCTAAATCAGGGGGCAGTCCCTCTGGGGCCAACGTCCTGACTTTC
>NA|TRBV6-5|NA|TRBJ2-1
CASNRPTREQFF
TGTGCCAGCAACCGACCCACTCGGGAGCAGTTCTTC
>NA|TRBV11-2|few|TRBJ2-1
CASSLEQIRPTYNEQFF
TGTGCCAGCAGCTTAGAACAGATCCGACCGACCTACAATGAGCAGTTCTTC
>TRBD1|TRBV7-2|once|TRBJ2-3
CASRDRPISTDTQYF
TGTGCCAGCAGGGACAGGCCGATTAGCACAGATACGCAGTATTTT
>NA|TRBV29-1|NA|TRBJ2-1
CSVADNEQFF
TGCAGCGTTGCCGACAATGAGCAGTTCTTC
>TRBD1|TRBV6-5|few|TRBJ1-1
CASRTGPNTEAFF
TGTGCCAGCAGGACAGGGCCGAACACTGAAGCTTTCTTT
>NA|TRBV6-1|NA|TRBJ1-2
CASQERGYYTNYGYTF
TGTGCCAGCCAAGAGCGGGGTTATTATACAAACTATGGCTACACCTTC
>NA|TRBV10-3|many|TRBJ2-5
CAISDVQETQYF
TGTGCCATCAGTGACGTGCAAGAGACCCAGTACTTC
>NA|TRBV7-3|NA|TRBJ2-3
CVSSSYPGDTQYF
TGTGTCAGCAGCTCCTACCCGGGAGATACGCAGTATTTT
>NA|TRBV29-1|NA|TRBJ1-2
CSVRDGTNYGYTF
TGCAGCGTACGGGACGGCACTAACTATGGCTACACCTTC
>TRBD2|TRBV9|NA|TRBJ2-5
CASQLGTTQMETQYF
TGTGCCAGCCAGCTCGGGACTACTCAGATGGAGACCCAGTACTTC
>NA|TRBV27|NA|TRBJ1-3
CASSPVVDGNTIYF
TGTGCCAGCAGCCCTGTTGTAGATGGAAACACCATATATTTT
>TRBD2|TRBV7-3|many|TRBJ2-1
CASSLAGGNNEQFF
TGTGCCAGCAGCTTAGCGGGGGGTAACAATGAGCAGTTCTTC
>NA|TRBV5-6|NA|TRBJ1-1
CASTSLRGMNTEAFF
TGTGCCAGCACATCTCTAAGAGGGATGAACACTGAAGCTTTCTTT
>NA|TRBV7-2|few|TRBJ1-5
CASSLEVEEGNQPQHF
TGTGCCAGCAGCTTAGAAGTGGAAGAAGGCAATCAGCCCCAGCATTTT